These 7 T cell receptor beta chains came from one sample sequenced in a study of human T cells and chemical hapten exposure. One entry per CDR3 protein results from TCRdb running MiXCR on the RACE reads. The sample lists about 140,000 distinct CDR3 sequences; 12% were seen once. Sample time point: patch test 2, 6 weeks after DPC sensitization. The treatment here: therapeutic diphenylcyclopropenone sensitization with weekly scalp DPC. The material was whole blood, obtained in connection with sensitization to the hapten diphenylcyclopropenone (DPC). The receptors come from a woman aged 45-65 years with alopecia areata. Some clones in this sample may be carry-over from other donors' samples.

The chain has TRBV12-3 or TRBV12-4 and TRBJ2-7; no definite D call. With 1 base removed from V and 3 bases from J, the gap between germline ends came to 7 bases. This CDR3 is built from 13 residues. CDR3 DNA: TGTGCCAGCAGTTTAGGTAGCAACTACGAGCAGTACTTC. Amino acid sequence: CASSLGSNYEQYF.

This chain joins TRBV7-9 and TRBJ2-2; D is undetermined. The germline gives CDR1 SEHNR, CDR2 FQNEAQ (reference sequence). This CDR3 has 15 amino acids. Trimming took 1 base from V and 4 from J, leaving 10 bases between them. The CDR3 sequence: CASSLEGIFTGELFF. The DNA for the CDR3 is TGTGCCAGCAGCTTAGAGGGCATATTCACCGGGGAGCTGTTTTTT.

There are a few counts of this clonotype. The chain carries TRBV2 and TRBJ2-1; 13 bases are shared with TRBD2. The CDR3 has 15 amino acids. The junction had 7 bases not matched to a gene; V was cut back by 6 bases and J by 8 bases. CDR1 SNHLY and CDR2 FYNNEI come from the germline V gene. CDR3 protein: CASRTTSGRNDEQFF. The CDR3 DNA sequence: TGTGCCAGCAGGACGACTAGCGGGAGGAATGATGAGCAGTTCTTC.

This clonotype occurred many times. The chain uses TRBV20-1 and TRBJ2-4; TRBD2 matches at 13 bases. Germline trimming cut 0 bases from V and 0 bases from J; bases unmatched to any gene: 8. The CDR3 contains 19 residues. CDR1 DFQATT and CDR2 SNEGSKA come from the germline V gene (reference sequence). In DNA form, the CDR3 reads TGCAGTGCTAGAGATGCCGGGACTAGCGGGATACTAGCCAAAAACATTCAGTACTTC. Translation: CSARDAGTSGILAKNIQYF.

The rearrangement uses TRBV11-2 and TRBJ2-6; 7 bases are a match to TRBD2. This CDR3 is 17 amino acids long. The V gene's germline CDR1 is SGHAT and CDR2 FQNNGV. V shed 5 bases and J 5 bases; nucleotides not matched to a gene: 12. The CDR3 DNA follows: TGTGCCAGCAGCCCGAGACTAGCCCTTGTTAGGGCCAACGTCCTGACTTTC. It is translated as CASSPRLALVRANVLTF.

The V gene is TRBV12-3 or TRBV12-4, the J gene TRBJ2-7; D remains unclear. CDR3 length: 13 amino acids. Trimming left V 5 bases short and J 3 bases short, with 11 bases between. In DNA form, the CDR3 reads TGTGCCAGCAGTCTCTCCGCGGTCTACGAGCAGTACTTC. Amino acids: CASSLSAVYEQYF.

The chain joins TRBV11-2 to TRBJ2-1; either TRBD1 or TRBD2 may supply D (6 bases each). The V end lost 5 bases, the J end lost 6 bases, and 14 bases lay between the germline ends. This CDR3 is built from 14 residues. CDR1 and CDR2 from the germline V gene are SGHAT and FQNNGV. DNA for the CDR3: TGTGCCAGCAGCCACGGGGGCGCGGGCAATGAGCAGTTCTTC. Translating it yields CASSHGGAGNEQFF.